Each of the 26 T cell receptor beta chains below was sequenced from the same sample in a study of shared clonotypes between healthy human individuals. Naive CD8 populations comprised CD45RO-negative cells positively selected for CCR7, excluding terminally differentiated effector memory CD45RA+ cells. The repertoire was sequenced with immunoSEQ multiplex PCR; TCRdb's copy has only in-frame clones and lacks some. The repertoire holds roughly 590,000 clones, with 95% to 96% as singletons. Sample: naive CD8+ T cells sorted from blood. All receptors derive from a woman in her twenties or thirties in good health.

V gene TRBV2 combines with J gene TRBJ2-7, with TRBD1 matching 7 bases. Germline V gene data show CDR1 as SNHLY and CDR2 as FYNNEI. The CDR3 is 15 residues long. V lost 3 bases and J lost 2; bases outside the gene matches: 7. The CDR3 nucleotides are TGTGCCAGCAGTGAGGTACAGGGGCTGGCCTACGAGCAGTACTTC. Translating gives CASSEVQGLAYEQYF.

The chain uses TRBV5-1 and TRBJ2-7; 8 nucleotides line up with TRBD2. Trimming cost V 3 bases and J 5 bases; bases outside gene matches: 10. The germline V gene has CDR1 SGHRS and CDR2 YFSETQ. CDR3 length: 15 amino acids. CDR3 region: CASSYHGLARHEQYF. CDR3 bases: TGCGCCAGCAGCTACCACGGACTAGCCCGTCACGAGCAGTACTTC.

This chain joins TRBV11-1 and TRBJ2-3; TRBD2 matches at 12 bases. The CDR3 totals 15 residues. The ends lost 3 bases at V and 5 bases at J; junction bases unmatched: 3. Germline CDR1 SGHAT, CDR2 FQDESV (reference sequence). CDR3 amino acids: CASSFTSGRLDTQYF. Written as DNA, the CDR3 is TGTGCCAGCAGCTTTACTAGCGGGAGGTTAGATACGCAGTATTTT.

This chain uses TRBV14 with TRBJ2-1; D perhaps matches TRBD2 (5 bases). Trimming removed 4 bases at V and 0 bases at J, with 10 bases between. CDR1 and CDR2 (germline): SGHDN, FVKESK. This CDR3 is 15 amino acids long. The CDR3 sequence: CASSLAGGSYNEQFF. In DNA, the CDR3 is TGTGCCAGCAGCCTCGCGGGTGGCTCCTACAATGAGCAGTTCTTC.

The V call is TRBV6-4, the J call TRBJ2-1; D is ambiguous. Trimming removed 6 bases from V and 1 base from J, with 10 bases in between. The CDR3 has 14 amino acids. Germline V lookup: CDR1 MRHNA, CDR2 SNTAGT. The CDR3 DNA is TGTGCCAGCAGCCGTAAAATATCCTACAATGAGCAGTTCTTC. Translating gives CASSRKISYNEQFF.

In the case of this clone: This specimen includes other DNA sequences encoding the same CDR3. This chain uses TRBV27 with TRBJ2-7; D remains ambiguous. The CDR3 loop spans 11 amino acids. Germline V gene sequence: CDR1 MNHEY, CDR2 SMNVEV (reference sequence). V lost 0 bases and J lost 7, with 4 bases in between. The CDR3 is CASSLSGEQYF. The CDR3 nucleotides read TGTGCCAGCAGTTTATCGGGAGAGCAGTACTTC.

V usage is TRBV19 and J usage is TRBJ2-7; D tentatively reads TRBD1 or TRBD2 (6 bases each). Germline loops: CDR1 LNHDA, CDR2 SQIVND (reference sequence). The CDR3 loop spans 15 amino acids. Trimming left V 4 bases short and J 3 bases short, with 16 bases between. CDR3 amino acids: CASSSTSKGGYEQYF. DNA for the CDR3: TGTGCCAGTAGTAGTACCTCAAAGGGGGGCTACGAGCAGTACTTC.

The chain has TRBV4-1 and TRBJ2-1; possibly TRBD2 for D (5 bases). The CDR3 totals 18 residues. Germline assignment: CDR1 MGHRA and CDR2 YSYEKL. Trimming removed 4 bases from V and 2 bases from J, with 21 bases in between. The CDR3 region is CASSPHSGSGKPYNEQFF. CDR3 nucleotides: TGCGCCAGCAGCCCTCACTCGGGATCGGGGAAACCCTACAATGAGCAGTTCTTC.

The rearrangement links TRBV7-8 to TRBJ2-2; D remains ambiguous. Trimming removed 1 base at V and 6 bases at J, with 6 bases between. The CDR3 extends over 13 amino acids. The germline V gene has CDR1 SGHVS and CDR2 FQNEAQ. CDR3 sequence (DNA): TGTGCCAGCAGCTTAGTTTTGCCCGGGGAGCTGTTTTTT. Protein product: CASSLVLPGELFF.

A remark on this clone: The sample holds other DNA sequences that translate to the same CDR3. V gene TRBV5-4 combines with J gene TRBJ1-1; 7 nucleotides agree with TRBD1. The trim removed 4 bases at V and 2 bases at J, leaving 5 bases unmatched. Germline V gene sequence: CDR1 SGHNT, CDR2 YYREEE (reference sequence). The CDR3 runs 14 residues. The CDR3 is CASSGRDSNTEAFF. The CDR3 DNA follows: TGTGCCAGCAGCGGCCGGGACAGCAACACTGAAGCTTTCTTT.

CDR3 nucleotides: TGTGCCAGCGCCCGACAGGGAACTAACTATGGCTACACCTTC. Protein product: CASARQGTNYGYTF. V gene TRBV28 combines with J gene TRBJ1-2; 7 bases match TRBD1. Germline V CDR1 and CDR2: MDHEN, SYDVKM. With V trimmed by 8 bases and J by 0 bases, 6 bases remained unmatched. CDR3 length: 14 amino acids.

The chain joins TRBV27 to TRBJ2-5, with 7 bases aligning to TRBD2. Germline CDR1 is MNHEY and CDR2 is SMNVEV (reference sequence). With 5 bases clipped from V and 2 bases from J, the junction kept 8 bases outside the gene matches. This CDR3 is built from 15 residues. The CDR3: CASSHTLAQQETQYF. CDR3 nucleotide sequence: TGTGCCAGCAGTCACACACTAGCGCAACAAGAGACCCAGTACTTC.

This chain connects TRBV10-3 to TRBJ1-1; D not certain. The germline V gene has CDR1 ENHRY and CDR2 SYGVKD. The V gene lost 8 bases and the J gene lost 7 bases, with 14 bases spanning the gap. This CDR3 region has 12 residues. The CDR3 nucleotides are TGTGCCATCGTAGATGGTACGGGTGAAGCTTTCTTT. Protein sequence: CAIVDGTGEAFF.

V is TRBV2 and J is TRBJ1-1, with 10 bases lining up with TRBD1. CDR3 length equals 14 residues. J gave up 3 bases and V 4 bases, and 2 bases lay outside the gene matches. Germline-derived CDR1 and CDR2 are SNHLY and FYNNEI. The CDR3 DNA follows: TGTGCCAGCAGTGCCGGACAGGGGGACACTGAAGCTTTCTTT. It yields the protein CASSAGQGDTEAFF. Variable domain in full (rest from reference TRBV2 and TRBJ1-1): EPEVTQTPSHQVTQMGQEVILRCVPISNHLYFYWYRQILGQKVEFLVSFYNNEISEKSEIFDDQFSVERPDGSNFTLKIRSTKLEDSAMYFCASSAGQGDTEAFFGQGTRLTVV.

The CDR3 DNA reads as TGCGCCAGCAGCCAAGTTGGACAGGATAATGAAAAACTGTTTTTT. This translates into CASSQVGQDNEKLFF. This chain uses TRBV4-1 with TRBJ1-4; 7 nucleotides line up with TRBD1. CDR1 is MGHRA, CDR2 YSYEKL, per germline. This CDR3 has 15 amino acids. The V and J ends lost 1 base and 4 bases, in that order; junction bases with no gene match: 3.

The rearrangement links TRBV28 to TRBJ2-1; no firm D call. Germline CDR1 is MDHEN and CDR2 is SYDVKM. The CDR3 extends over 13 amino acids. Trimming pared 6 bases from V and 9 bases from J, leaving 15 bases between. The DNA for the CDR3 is TGTGCCAGCAGCCTCGGAGCCCCCAGTGAGCAGTTCTTC. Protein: CASSLGAPSEQFF.

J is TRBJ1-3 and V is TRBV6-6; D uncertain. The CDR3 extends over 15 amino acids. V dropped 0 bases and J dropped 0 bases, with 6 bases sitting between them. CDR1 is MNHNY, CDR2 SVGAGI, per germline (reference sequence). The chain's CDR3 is CASSYSVSSGNTIYF. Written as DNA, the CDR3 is TGTGCCAGCAGTTACTCGGTATCCTCTGGAAACACCATATATTTT.

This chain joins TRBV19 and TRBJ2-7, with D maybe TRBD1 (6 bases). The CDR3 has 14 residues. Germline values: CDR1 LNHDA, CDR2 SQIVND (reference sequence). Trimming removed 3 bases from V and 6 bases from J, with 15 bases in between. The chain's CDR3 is CASSMAQGYGEQYF. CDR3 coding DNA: TGTGCCAGTAGTATGGCACAGGGTTATGGCGAGCAGTACTTC.

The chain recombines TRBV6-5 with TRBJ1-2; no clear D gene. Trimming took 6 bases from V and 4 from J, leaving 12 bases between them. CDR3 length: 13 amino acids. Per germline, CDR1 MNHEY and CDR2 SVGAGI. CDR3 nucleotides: TGTGCCAGCAGAACGGACCGCCTCTATGGCTACACCTTC. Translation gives CASRTDRLYGYTF.

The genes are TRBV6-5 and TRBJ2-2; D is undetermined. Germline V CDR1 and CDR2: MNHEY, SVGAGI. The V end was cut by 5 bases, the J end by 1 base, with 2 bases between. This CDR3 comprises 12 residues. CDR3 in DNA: TGTGCCAGCAGTCAGAACACCGGGGAGCTGTTTTTT. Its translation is CASSQNTGELFF.

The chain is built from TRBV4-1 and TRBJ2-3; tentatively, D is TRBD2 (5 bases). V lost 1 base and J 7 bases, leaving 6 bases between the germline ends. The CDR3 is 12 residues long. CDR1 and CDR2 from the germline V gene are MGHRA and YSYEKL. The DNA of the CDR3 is TGCGCCAGCAGCCAAGCTAGCAATACGCAGTATTTT. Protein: CASSQASNTQYF.

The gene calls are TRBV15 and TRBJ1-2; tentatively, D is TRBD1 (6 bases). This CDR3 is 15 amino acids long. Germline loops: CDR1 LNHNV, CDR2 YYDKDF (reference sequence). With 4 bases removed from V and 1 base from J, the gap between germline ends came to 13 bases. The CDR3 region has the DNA TGTGCCACCAGCATCCCCGAGGGGGATAACTATGGCTACACCTTC. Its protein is CATSIPEGDNYGYTF.

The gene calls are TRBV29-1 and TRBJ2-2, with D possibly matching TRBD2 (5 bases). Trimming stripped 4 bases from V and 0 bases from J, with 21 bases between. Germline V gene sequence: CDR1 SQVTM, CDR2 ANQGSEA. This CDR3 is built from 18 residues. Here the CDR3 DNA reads TGCAGCGTTGGTATCTCGGACTCTGCACTAACGAACACCGGGGAGCTGTTTTTT. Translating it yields CSVGISDSALTNTGELFF.

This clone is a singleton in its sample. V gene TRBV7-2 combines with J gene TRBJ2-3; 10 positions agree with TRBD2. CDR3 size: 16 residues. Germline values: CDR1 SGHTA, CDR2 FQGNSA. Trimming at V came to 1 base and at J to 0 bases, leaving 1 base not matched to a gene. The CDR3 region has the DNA TGTGCCAGCAGCTTAGGGACTAGCGGAAGCACAGATACGCAGTATTTT. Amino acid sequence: CASSLGTSGSTDTQYF.

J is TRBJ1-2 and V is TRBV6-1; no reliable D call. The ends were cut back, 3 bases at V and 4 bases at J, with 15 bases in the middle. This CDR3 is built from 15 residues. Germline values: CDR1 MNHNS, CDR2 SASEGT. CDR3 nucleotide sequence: TGTGCCAGCAGTGAGGTAGGCAGTTTGTCCTATGGCTACACCTTC. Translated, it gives CASSEVGSLSYGYTF.

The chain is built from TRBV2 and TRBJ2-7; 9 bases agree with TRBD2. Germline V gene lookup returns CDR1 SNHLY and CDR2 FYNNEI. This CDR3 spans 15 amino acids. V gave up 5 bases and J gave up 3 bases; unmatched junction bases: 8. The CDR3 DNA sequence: TGTGCCAGCAGTCCGCAAGCGGGAGGTGGCTACGAGCAGTACTTC. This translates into CASSPQAGGGYEQYF.